Each of the 20 T cell receptor beta chains below was sequenced from the same sample in a study of T-cell reconstitution after alpha-beta-depleted transplantation in children. Molecular barcoding with unique molecular identifiers was used for the TCRbeta library. Each CDR3 protein is one row after TCRdb ran MiXCR on the PCR reads. Altogether 90,000 to 130,000 distinct CDR3 sequences are present, over 9% being singletons, with the ten largest covering 8%. This specimen was PBMCs from the stem cell graft donor, taken from the stem cell graft. These TCRs come from a human donor who donated a stem cell graft to a child with acute lymphoblastic leukemia.

This clonotype was detected a few times. The rearrangement joins TRBV5-1 to TRBJ1-1; D gene ambiguous. With 0 bases removed from V and 1 base from J, the gap between germline ends came to 13 bases. Germline-derived CDR1 and CDR2 are SGHRS and YFSETQ. This CDR3 is built from 16 residues. CDR3 protein: CASSLDGFRGNTEAFF. In DNA form, the CDR3 reads TGCGCCAGCAGCTTGGATGGGTTTCGGGGGAACACTGAAGCTTTCTTT.

There are many counts of this clonotype. The chain is built from TRBV5-1 and TRBJ2-3; possibly TRBD2 for D (5 bases). The CDR3 covers 15 residues. Trimming took 4 bases from V and 2 from J, leaving 14 bases between them. Germline CDR1 SGHRS, CDR2 YFSETQ. In DNA, the CDR3 is TGCGCCAGCAGCCCCTCAGGACTTAACACAGATACGCAGTATTTT. Amino acid sequence: CASSPSGLNTDTQYF.

This clonotype was counted many times. V and J are TRBV13 and TRBJ2-1; TRBD2 matches 10 bases. The CDR3 covers 14 residues. Germline assignment: CDR1 PRHDT and CDR2 FYEKMQ (reference sequence). Unmatched junction bases numbered 7, after V lost 8 bases and J lost 6 bases. CDR3 bases: TGTGCCAGCCATATGAGCGGGAGGGCCAATGAGCAGTTCTTC. Amino acid sequence: CASHMSGRANEQFF.

Note on this clonotype: With a much larger clone just one base away, this may be a read error. The J gene is TRBJ2-1, the V gene TRBV19, with 9 nucleotides matching TRBD2. The germline gives CDR1 LNHDA, CDR2 SQIVND (reference sequence). There are 14 residues in the CDR3. V was pared by 7 bases and J by 8 bases, with 9 bases of the junction left unmatched. CDR3 nucleotides: TGTGCCAGTAATCGACTAGCGGTGTACGATGAGCAGTTCTTC. Translation: CASNRLAVYDEQFF.

This clonotype was counted at least ten times. The rearrangement joins TRBV7-9 to TRBJ2-7; D ambiguous. From germline, CDR1 is SEHNR and CDR2 FQNEAQ (reference sequence). V was cut by 5 bases and J by 6 bases, with 17 bases left in between. The CDR3 has 14 residues. As DNA, the CDR3 is TGTGCCAGCAGCCCTACCCCGGTTTTGATCGAGCAGTACTTC. This gives the protein CASSPTPVLIEQYF.

This clonotype has at least ten counts. V is TRBV5-6 and J is TRBJ2-1; D gene ambiguous. The CDR3 length is 15 residues. From germline, CDR1 is SGHDT and CDR2 YYEEEE. Trimming left V 3 bases short and J 0 bases short, with 10 bases between. CDR3 protein: CASSSRVSSYNEQFF. CDR3 nucleotide sequence: TGTGCCAGCAGCTCTAGAGTAAGCTCCTACAATGAGCAGTTCTTC. Based on the CDR3 plus reference TRBV5-6 and TRBJ2-1, the full variable domain is DAGVTQSPTHLIKTRGQQVTLRCSPKSGHDTVSWYQQALGQGPQFIFQYYEEEERQRGNFPDRFSGHQFPNYSSELNVNALLLGDSALYLCASSSRVSSYNEQFFGPGTRLTVL.

This clonotype has a count of ten or more. The V and J genes are TRBV6-2 or TRBV6-3 and TRBJ1-5, with D maybe TRBD1 (6 bases). Trimming stripped 2 bases from V and 5 bases from J, with 13 bases between. The CDR3 covers 15 residues. Germline V gene lookup returns CDR1 MNHEY and CDR2 SVGEGT. CDR3 loop: CASSYSRGGHQPQHF. The DNA of the CDR3 is TGTGCCAGCAGTTACAGCAGGGGTGGTCATCAGCCCCAGCATTTT.

This clonotype was counted a few times. The CDR3 here is CASAPTGHYEQYF. The CDR3 bases are TGTGCCAGCGCCCCGACAGGCCACTACGAGCAGTACTTC. The chain combines TRBV27 with TRBJ2-7; D possibly corresponds to TRBD1 (6 bases). The CDR3 covers 13 residues. From germline, CDR1 is MNHEY and CDR2 SMNVEV (reference sequence). Trimming stripped 8 bases from V and 3 bases from J, with 14 bases between.

The rearrangement joins TRBV7-3 to TRBJ2-5, with TRBD1 identical over 9 bases. The V gene's germline CDR1 is SGHTA and CDR2 FQGTGA. The CDR3 runs 15 residues. The V and J ends lost 2 bases and 4 bases, in that order; junction bases with no gene match: 5. In DNA form, the CDR3 reads TGTGCCAGCAGCTTAGGGACAGGGTTGGGAGAGACCCAGTACTTC. As protein: CASSLGTGLGETQYF. Filled out from reference TRBV7-3 and TRBJ2-5, the complete variable domain reads GAGVSQTPSNKVTEKGKYVELRCDPISGHTALYWYRQSLGQGPEFLIYFQGTGAADDSGLPNDRFFAVRPEGSVSTLKIQRTERGDSAVYLCASSLGTGLGETQYFGPGTRLLVL.

Worth noting for this clonotype: It may be a read error: a sequence one base away is much more abundant. The chain couples TRBV5-1 to TRBJ2-7; a weak D match, TRBD2 (6 bases). The germline CDR1 and CDR2 sequences are SGHRS and YFSETQ. This CDR3 contains 15 residues. With 4 bases removed from V and 4 bases from J, the gap between germline ends came to 18 bases. CDR3 sequence reads: CASSGGTPCPYEQYF. The CDR3 DNA is TGCGCCAGCAGCGGAGGGACGCCTTGCCCGTACGAGCAGTACTTC.

This clonotype was counted many times. The V and J genes are TRBV18 and TRBJ2-1; unclear D gene. This CDR3 is 15 amino acids long. Trimming cost V 6 bases and J 1 base, with 13 bases left between them. Per germline, CDR1 KGHSH and CDR2 LQKENI. The CDR3 here is CASSPTSTSYNEQFF. Here the CDR3 DNA reads TGTGCCAGCTCCCCTACCTCAACGTCCTACAATGAGCAGTTCTTC.

This clonotype occurred many times. The chain joins TRBV6-5 to TRBJ2-7, with TRBD1 matching over 7 bases. The V gene end was trimmed by 2 bases and the J gene end by 3 bases; junction bases not matched to a gene: 7. The CDR3 length is 15 residues. Germline assignment: CDR1 MNHEY and CDR2 SVGAGI. The CDR3, as DNA: TGTGCCAGCAGTTACACCCAGACAGGGAGCTACGAGCAGTACTTC. This sequence encodes CASSYTQTGSYEQYF.

This clonotype was detected ten times or more. V gene TRBV7-2 combines with J gene TRBJ2-1; 11 bases are shared with TRBD2. Unmatched junction bases numbered 13, after V lost 5 bases and J lost 1 base. CDR1 SGHTA and CDR2 FQGNSA come from the germline V gene. The CDR3 sequence is 19 residues long. The CDR3 sequence is CASSPIAGGLKGSYNEQFF. DNA for the CDR3: TGTGCCAGCAGCCCAATAGCGGGAGGGCTTAAGGGGTCCTACAATGAGCAGTTCTTC.

The chain carries TRBV29-1 and TRBJ1-1, with D maybe TRBD1 (5 bases). Germline values: CDR1 SQVTM, CDR2 ANQGSEA. The V end lost 3 bases, the J end lost 4 bases, and 12 bases lay between the germline ends. CDR3 length: 13 amino acids. CDR3 amino acids: CSVEARAGTEAFF. CDR3 DNA sequence: TGCAGCGTTGAGGCCAGGGCGGGCACTGAAGCTTTCTTT.

This clonotype has ten or more counts. The V and J genes are TRBV28 and TRBJ1-2; D remains unclear. The length of the CDR3 is 12 residues. The germline V gene has CDR1 MDHEN and CDR2 SYDVKM. V was clipped by 5 bases and J by 2 bases, with 6 bases between them. CDR3 DNA: TGTGCCAGCAGTAGGCTGAACTATGGCTACACCTTC. Protein: CASSRLNYGYTF.

At least ten counts were recorded for this clonotype. This sequence joins TRBV7-2 and TRBJ2-1; maybe TRBD1 (5 bases). Per germline, CDR1 SGHTA and CDR2 FQGNSA. CDR3 length: 15 residues. Trimming cost V 1 base and J 8 bases, with 15 bases left between them. The CDR3 loop reads CASSLGVDRRDEQFF. The CDR3 nucleotides read TGTGCCAGCAGCTTAGGGGTAGACAGACGCGATGAGCAGTTCTTC.

The rearrangement links TRBV3-1 to TRBJ2-1; 9 nucleotides match TRBD2. This CDR3 spans 18 amino acids. Germline V lookup: CDR1 LGHDT, CDR2 YNNKEL (reference sequence). Trimming took 10 bases from V and 0 from J; bases not matched to a gene: 16. CDR3 sequence reads: CATSRGLAGPSSYNEQFF. CDR3 bases: TGTGCCACCTCCCGGGGTCTAGCGGGACCTAGCTCCTACAATGAGCAGTTCTTC.

The table lists this clonotype with many counts. The rearrangement links TRBV6-1 to TRBJ2-1; D uncertain. The CDR3 spans 13 residues. The V and J ends lost 4 bases and 7 bases respectively, with 11 bases between them. Germline lookup yields CDR1 MNHNS and CDR2 SASEGT. The CDR3 nucleotides read TGTGCCAGCAGTGCCCCATTAAAGAATGAGCAGTTCTTC. Encoded protein: CASSAPLKNEQFF.

This clonotype showed up many times. The V call is TRBV9, the J call TRBJ2-1, with 8 bases fitting TRBD1. This CDR3 spans 15 amino acids. Germline CDR1 reads SGDLS; CDR2 reads YYNGEE. After removal of 4 bases from V and 4 bases from J, the junction contained 7 bases not matched to a gene. The CDR3 coding sequence is TGTGCCAGCAGCCTAGGACAGGGCGCGTACAATGAGCAGTTCTTC. Encoded protein: CASSLGQGAYNEQFF.

This clonotype was seen ten or more times. Here the CDR3 DNA reads TGTGCCAGCAGCTTATCTTTCGGGAGGGGTCCCGCGAACACCGGGGAGCTGTTTTTT. It encodes CASSLSFGRGPANTGELFF. This chain connects TRBV7-2 to TRBJ2-2; 8 nucleotides line up with TRBD2. The CDR3 runs to 19 residues. The J segment lost 0 bases and the V segment lost 2 bases, leaving 11 bases of the junction unmatched. The germline CDR1 and CDR2 sequences are SGHTA and FQGNSA. Using reference TRBV7-2 and TRBJ2-2 for the parts outside the CDR3, the full variable domain is GAGVSQSPSNKVTEKGKDVELRCDPISGHTALYWYRQSLGQGLEFLIYFQGNSAPDKSGLPSDRFSAERTGGSVSTLTIQRTQQEDSAVYLCASSLSFGRGPANTGELFFGEGSRLTVL.